Following are 31 T cell receptor beta chains from one sample sequenced in a study of blood T cell repertoires in COVID-19. The data were produced by immunoSEQ multiplex PCR, yet TCRdb's version contains in-frame clones alone and is incomplete. This table holds tens of thousands of clones, more than 80% found once. Sequencing was performed on peripheral blood. The receptors were sampled from a man aged 60 to 75 with acute or convalescent COVID-19.

The chain is built from TRBV6-6 and TRBJ1-1, with 12 nucleotides matching TRBD1. Germline-derived CDR1 and CDR2 are MNHNY and SVGAGI (reference sequence). The junction had 5 bases not matched to a gene; V was cut back by 5 bases and J by 4 bases. This CDR3 spans 15 amino acids. CDR3 bases: TGTGCCAGCAGTCGGGGACAGGGGGCGGTCACTGAAGCTTTCTTT. Translated: CASSRGQGAVTEAFF.

This chain connects TRBV7-2 to TRBJ2-3; 8 bases agree with TRBD2. Germline assignment: CDR1 SGHTA and CDR2 FQGNSA. With 5 bases clipped from V and 0 bases from J, the junction kept 7 bases outside the gene matches. This CDR3 comprises 16 residues. CDR3 region: CASSRAGGLSTDTQYF. The CDR3 DNA is TGTGCCAGCAGCCGGGCGGGGGGACTTAGCACAGATACGCAGTATTTT.

The J gene is TRBJ1-6, the V gene TRBV6-6; 8 positions match TRBD1. The germline gives CDR1 MNHNY, CDR2 SVGAGI (reference sequence). CDR3 length: 16 residues. The junction had 9 bases not matched to a gene; V was cut back by 2 bases and J by 9 bases. The DNA for the CDR3 is TGTGCCAGCAGTTACACAAGGCAGGGGGCAAGTTCACCCCTCCACTTT. This codes for CASSYTRQGASSPLHF.

V is TRBV4-3 and J is TRBJ2-7, with TRBD1 matching 7 bases. V shed 0 bases and J 2 bases; nucleotides not matched to a gene: 4. CDR3 length equals 15 residues. Germline CDR1 and CDR2: LGHNA and YSLEER. The DNA of the CDR3 is TGCGCCAGCAGCCAAGATCCCCAGGGGGCCTACGAGCAGTACTTC. This codes for CASSQDPQGAYEQYF.

CDR3 residues: CASSRTGGERLANYGYTF. The CDR3 DNA follows: TGTGCCAGCTCAAGGACAGGGGGCGAACGTCTCGCTAACTATGGCTACACCTTC. This chain connects TRBV18 to TRBJ1-2; 11 bases map to TRBD1. The V and J ends lost 5 bases and 0 bases, in that order; junction bases with no gene match: 11. Germline CDR1 and CDR2: KGHSH and LQKENI. CDR3 length: 18 residues.

Here the CDR3 reads CASRYSGGSEKLFF. The CDR3, as DNA: TGTGCCAGCAGATACTCAGGGGGCAGCGAAAAACTGTTTTTT. This chain links TRBV7-9 with TRBJ1-4; 8 bases fit TRBD1. V lost 6 bases, J lost 8 bases, and 8 bases stayed unmatched. The CDR3 has 14 amino acids. Germline assignment: CDR1 SEHNR and CDR2 FQNEAQ (reference sequence).

V is TRBV19 and J is TRBJ2-6; 8 bases are a match to TRBD1. V dropped 7 bases and J dropped 2; count of bases not matched to a gene: 7. The CDR3 spans 16 residues. Germline CDR1 reads LNHDA; CDR2 reads SQIVND (reference sequence). CDR3: CASTPGQAPGANVLTF. In DNA form, the CDR3 reads TGTGCCAGTACCCCGGGACAGGCACCTGGGGCCAACGTCCTGACTTTC.

The chain recombines TRBV6-1 with TRBJ2-5; D is perhaps TRBD1 (6 bases). With 2 bases removed from V and 5 bases from J, the gap between germline ends came to 12 bases. CDR3 length: 14 residues. Germline V gene lookup returns CDR1 MNHNS and CDR2 SASEGT. The CDR3 loop reads CASSEQGLGETQYF. In nucleotides, the CDR3 is TGTGCCAGCAGTGAACAGGGGTTAGGGGAGACCCAGTACTTC.

The CDR3 sequence: CAISEDTRQETQYF. CDR3 sequence (DNA): TGTGCCATCAGTGAGGACACCCGTCAGGAGACCCAGTACTTC. This chain links TRBV10-3 with TRBJ2-5, with no clear D. The V gene lost 2 bases and the J gene lost 5 bases, with 12 bases spanning the gap. Germline CDR1 and CDR2: ENHRY and SYGVKD. This CDR3 has 14 residues.

The chain uses TRBV19 and TRBJ1-2, with D hard to call. Per the germline V gene, CDR1 is LNHDA and CDR2 is SQIVND (reference sequence). Trimming took off 6 bases at V and 0 bases at J, with 5 bases between the two ends. The CDR3 length is 12 residues. The CDR3 sequence: CASRTANYGYTF. The CDR3 region has the DNA TGTGCCAGTAGGACTGCTAACTATGGCTACACCTTC. Full variable domain (rest looked up from reference TRBV19 and TRBJ1-2): DGGITQSPKYLFRKEGQNVTLSCEQNLNHDAMYWYRQDPGQGLRLIYYSQIVNDFQKGDIAEGYSVSREKKESFPLTVTSAQKNPTAFYLCASRTANYGYTFGSGTRLTVV.

As DNA, the CDR3 is TGTGCCAGCAGCGGGGACAGGGATTCACCCCTCCACTTT. Its protein is CASSGDRDSPLHF. This chain links TRBV9 with TRBJ1-6; 9 positions match TRBD1. From germline, CDR1 is SGDLS and CDR2 YYNGEE. CDR3 length: 13 amino acids. Germline trimming cut 3 bases from V and 8 bases from J; bases unmatched to any gene: 0.

The chain joins TRBV11-2 to TRBJ2-1; 7 bases fit TRBD2. This CDR3 is 12 amino acids long. The junction had 4 bases not matched to a gene; V was cut back by 5 bases and J by 9 bases. Germline-derived CDR1 and CDR2 are SGHAT and FQNNGV. CDR3 bases: TGTGCCAGCAGCCCTGGGGGGGGTGAGCAGTTCTTC. Translated, it gives CASSPGGGEQFF.

The V call is TRBV24-1, the J call TRBJ1-2; TRBD1 matches 7 bases. CDR3 length equals 14 residues. J was trimmed by 6 bases and V by 4 bases; bases with no gene match: 7. Per germline, CDR1 KGHDR and CDR2 SFDVKD. The CDR3 coding sequence is TGTGCCACCAGTGAAAGACAGGGAGCCCATGGCTACACCTTC. Its protein is CATSERQGAHGYTF.

The chain carries TRBV6-2 or TRBV6-3 and TRBJ1-6; TRBD1 matches at 7 bases. CDR1 is MNHEY, CDR2 SVGEGT, per germline. CDR3 length: 14 amino acids. Trimming cost V 2 bases and J 6 bases; bases outside gene matches: 1. In nucleotides, the CDR3 is TGTGCCAGCAGTTACAGGGGGCTTAATTCACCCCTCCACTTT. Protein sequence: CASSYRGLNSPLHF.

This clone was found a few times. The chain joins TRBV29-1 to TRBJ2-7; TRBD1 aligns across 8 bases. Trimming at V came to 5 bases and at J to 6 bases, leaving 12 bases not matched to a gene. This CDR3 has 14 residues. Germline V CDR1 and CDR2: SQVTM, ANQGSEA. The CDR3: CSVTYWTGSSEQYF. Here the CDR3 DNA reads TGCAGCGTTACCTACTGGACAGGGTCGAGCGAGCAGTACTTC.

The V call is TRBV19, the J call TRBJ1-1; perhaps TRBD1 as D (6 bases). The germline gives CDR1 LNHDA, CDR2 SQIVND (reference sequence). The CDR3 totals 13 residues. V dropped 3 bases and J dropped 6 bases, with 11 bases sitting between them. The CDR3 region is CASSMRGLSEAFF. DNA of the CDR3: TGTGCCAGTAGTATGAGGGGGTTGTCTGAAGCTTTCTTT.

This clone was picked up a small number of times. J is TRBJ2-1 and V is TRBV24-1, with D unclear. The CDR3 length is 12 residues. CDR1 and CDR2 (germline): KGHDR, SFDVKD. V gave up 2 bases and J gave up 5 bases, with 3 bases separating them. In nucleotides, the CDR3 is TGTGCCACCAGTGATTATAACAATGAGCAGTTCTTC. This codes for CATSDYNNEQFF.

This sequence joins TRBV2 and TRBJ1-5; maybe TRBD1 (5 bases). CDR3 length: 15 residues. Germline V gene sequence: CDR1 SNHLY, CDR2 FYNNEI. The V and J ends lost 3 bases and 3 bases respectively, with 12 bases between them. The CDR3 sequence is CASSEAGRNNQPQHF. The CDR3 DNA follows: TGTGCCAGCAGTGAGGCAGGGAGGAACAATCAGCCCCAGCATTTT.

The V and J genes are TRBV10-1 and TRBJ1-5; a possible D gene is TRBD1 (6 bases). CDR1 WNHNN and CDR2 SYGVQD come from the germline V gene (reference sequence). The CDR3 consists of 14 residues. The V gene lost 6 bases and the J gene lost 3 bases, with 12 bases spanning the gap. The DNA of the CDR3 is TGCGCCAGCAGGGACAGTTCACTCAATCAGCCCCAGCATTTT. This codes for CASRDSSLNQPQHF.

The rearrangement links TRBV19 to TRBJ1-3; possible D gene TRBD1, 5 bases. Germline CDR1 is LNHDA and CDR2 is SQIVND (reference sequence). This CDR3 region has 14 residues. Trimming removed 8 bases at V and 2 bases at J, with 13 bases between. The CDR3: CASRRGETGNTIYF. For the CDR3, the DNA is TGTGCCAGTCGACGGGGGGAGACTGGAAACACCATATATTTT.

J is TRBJ2-6 and V is TRBV6-2 or TRBV6-3, with TRBD2 matching 12 bases. CDR3 length: 19 amino acids. V lost 0 bases and J lost 0; bases outside the gene matches: 3. Per germline, CDR1 MNHEY and CDR2 SVGEGT. The CDR3 sequence is CASSYSTSGGVSGANVLTF. The CDR3 nucleotides are TGTGCCAGCAGTTACTCGACTAGCGGGGGAGTCTCTGGGGCCAACGTCCTGACTTTC.

The rearrangement joins TRBV3-1 (or the pseudogene TRBV3-2) to TRBJ2-5, with D uncertain. There are 16 residues in the CDR3. Deletions cut 3 bases from V and 0 bases from J, with 14 bases between. In germline, CDR1 is LGHDT, CDR2 YNNKEL (reference sequence). In DNA form, the CDR3 reads TGTGCCAGCAGCCAGCCCTATGCGGAACACCAAGAGACCCAGTACTTC. Translating it yields CASSQPYAEHQETQYF.

This rearrangement joins TRBV10-3 to TRBJ2-2; 7 nucleotides match TRBD1. This CDR3 has 15 amino acids. Per the germline V gene, CDR1 is ENHRY and CDR2 is SYGVKD. The junction had 5 bases not matched to a gene; V was cut back by 4 bases and J by 3 bases. Here the CDR3 DNA reads TGTGCCATCAGTGTCGAGGGGGCGGACACCGGGGAGCTGTTTTTT. This sequence encodes CAISVEGADTGELFF.

V gene TRBV7-3 combines with J gene TRBJ2-3; no clear D gene. The CDR3 length is 13 residues. The ends were cut back, 5 bases at V and 4 bases at J, with 10 bases in the middle. From germline, CDR1 is SGHTA and CDR2 FQGTGA. For the CDR3, the DNA is TGTGCCAGCAGCCCTATCCGTTCAGATACGCAGTATTTT. Translated, it gives CASSPIRSDTQYF. The full variable domain, rest sourced from reference TRBV7-3 and TRBJ2-3, is GAGVSQTPSNKVTEKGKYVELRCDPISGHTALYWYRQSLGQGPEFLIYFQGTGAADDSGLPNDRFFAVRPEGSVSTLKIQRTERGDSAVYLCASSPIRSDTQYFGPGTRLTVL.

This clone was detected only once. The chain recombines TRBV7-2 with TRBJ2-7, with TRBD1 identical over 11 bases. CDR1 is SGHTA and CDR2 is FQGNSA in the germline V gene. V shed 5 bases and J 4 bases; nucleotides not matched to a gene: 7. CDR3 size: 15 residues. CDR3 DNA sequence: TGTGCCAGCAGCCCAGTTGGACAGGGGGCTTACGAGCAGTACTTC. Translating it yields CASSPVGQGAYEQYF.

The chain joins TRBV7-3 to TRBJ2-6, with TRBD2 identical over 7 bases. The CDR3 runs 15 residues. Germline V gene data show CDR1 as SGHTA and CDR2 as FQGTGA. V shed 5 bases, J shed 0 bases, and the junction held 1 base outside the gene matches. Here the CDR3 DNA reads TGTGCCAGCAGCCGCGGGGGCTCTGGGGCCAACGTCCTGACTTTC. Its protein product is CASSRGGSGANVLTF.

The chain couples TRBV12-3 or TRBV12-4 to TRBJ2-3; D may be TRBD2 (5 bases). CDR3 length: 13 residues. Trimming removed 5 bases at V and 6 bases at J, with 12 bases between. The CDR3 reads CASSPPGDDTQYF. The CDR3 bases are TGTGCCAGCAGTCCCCCCGGGGATGATACGCAGTATTTT.

The rearrangement joins TRBV7-2 to TRBJ1-5; 7 bases fit TRBD1. Germline-derived CDR1 and CDR2 are SGHTA and FQGNSA. V lost 5 bases to trimming and J lost 4 bases; unmatched junction nucleotides: 8. The CDR3 loop spans 15 amino acids. In DNA form, the CDR3 reads TGTGCCAGCAGCCCAATCCGGGACAGAAATCAGCCCCAGCATTTT. Encoded protein: CASSPIRDRNQPQHF. Full variable domain (missing parts from reference TRBV7-2 and TRBJ1-5): GAGVSQSPSNKVTEKGKDVELRCDPISGHTALYWYRQSLGQGLEFLIYFQGNSAPDKSGLPSDRFSAERTGGSVSTLTIQRTQQEDSAVYLCASSPIRDRNQPQHFGDGTRLSIL.

The chain carries TRBV2 and TRBJ1-2, with D maybe TRBD1 (5 bases). This CDR3 contains 15 residues. V was trimmed by 7 bases and J by 1 base, leaving 16 bases between them. Germline CDR1 and CDR2: SNHLY and FYNNEI. The CDR3 bases are TGTGCCAGCATAAGGACAAGGGATTATAACTATGGCTACACCTTC. It translates to CASIRTRDYNYGYTF.

CDR3 DNA sequence: TGTGCCAGCAGGTTCCTGGGACAGAACACTGAAGCTTTCTTT. Amino acid sequence: CASRFLGQNTEAFF. This chain uses TRBV7-3 with TRBJ1-1, with D possibly matching TRBD1 (6 bases). CDR3 length: 14 residues. CDR1 and CDR2 from the germline V gene are SGHTA and FQGTGA. The ends were cut back, 6 bases at V and 1 base at J, with 12 bases in the middle.

The V gene is TRBV6-5, the J gene TRBJ1-2, with unresolved D. Germline-derived CDR1 and CDR2 are MNHEY and SVGAGI. This CDR3 comprises 15 residues. V gave up 6 bases and J gave up 1 base, with 15 bases separating them. CDR3 sequence (DNA): TGTGCCAGCAGACCGCGGGTAGATGATAACTATGGCTACACCTTC. This gives the protein CASRPRVDDNYGYTF.